This is a list of T cell receptor delta chains from one sample in a study of gamma-delta T cells after stem cell transplantation. TCRdb called clones from the RT-PCR reads again using CATT. Here the sample spans about 1,600 delta-chain clones, around half being singletons. The source material was gamma-delta T cells. The receptors originated from a human donor. It is not recorded whose cells these are; they may come from a transplant donor. CDR3s include the opening cysteine and the closing phenylalanine or tryptophan. The D gene is left open where the match is weak. Size values are once, few and many counts, or a class for expanded clones, and some rows have none.

clone_size	j_call	d_call	cdr3_length	v_call	cdr3_nt	cdr3_aa
large	TRDJ1	TRDD3	19	TRDV2	TGTGCCTGTGACACCGTGTCTGGTCGTACTGGGGGGTACACCGATAAACTCATCTTT	CACDTVSGRTGGYTDKLIF
NA	TRDJ1	TRDD3	17	TRDV2	TGTGCCTGTTCTGTACTGGGGGCCAGTGGGGGATTCGATAAACTCATCTTT	CACSVLGASGGFDKLIF
few	TRDJ1	NA	16	TRDV2	TGTGCCTGTGACACGTTGGGGAAAATGGACACCGATAAACTCATCTTT	CACDTLGKMDTDKLIF
NA	TRDJ1	TRDD3	18	TRDV2	TGTGCCTGTGACACCTTACTGGGGGATACGGGCTACACCGATAAACTCATCTTT	CACDTLLGDTGYTDKLIF
NA	TRDJ1	TRDD3	17	TRDV2	TGTGCCTGTGATTCCCTACTGGGGGATACGCCCACCGATAAACTCATCTTT	CACDSLLGDTPTDKLIF
NA	TRDJ3	TRDD3	19	TRDV2	TGTGCCTGTGACGGTACTGGGGGACCTAGCTCCTGGGACACCCGACAGATGTTTTTC	CACDGTGGPSSWDTRQMFF
few	TRDJ1	TRDD3	19	TRDV2	TGTGCCTGTGACACCGTGGGGAGTACTGGGGGACTGGACACCGATAAACTCATCTTT	CACDTVGSTGGLDTDKLIF
NA	TRDJ1	TRDD2	21	TRDV2	TGTGCCTGTGACGCCACCAGGCCTTCCTACAGGTCGGAATACGACACCGATAAACTCATCTTT	CACDATRPSYRSEYDTDKLIF
NA	TRDJ1	TRDD3	18	TRDV2	TGTGCCTGTGACAGGCTGGGGGCCCCCACGAGGCGGACCGATAAACTCATCTTT	CACDRLGAPTRRTDKLIF
NA	TRDJ1	NA	19	TRDV2	TGTGCCTGTGACACCGTTCTAGCTGGGGACGCCCCCAGAGGCGATAAACTCATCTTT	CACDTVLAGDAPRGDKLIF
NA	TRDJ1	TRDD3	15	TRDV2	TGTGCCTGTGACTTACTGGGGGGTGTACCCGATAAACTCATCTTT	CACDLLGGVPDKLIF
few	TRDJ1	NA	18	TRDV2	TGTGCCTGTGACACCTTGGGAGGCGGGGGACTAACCACCGATAAACTCATCTTT	CACDTLGGGGLTTDKLIF
NA	TRDJ1	TRDD3	17	TRDV2	TGTGCCTGTGACACCCTCCAGGTACTGGGGGACACCGATAAACTCATCTTT	CACDTLQVLGDTDKLIF
NA	TRDJ1	TRDD3	18	TRDV2	TGTGCCTGTGACACCCTGTCTGGGGGTTCCCCGGACACCGATAAACTCATCTTT	CACDTLSGGSPDTDKLIF
NA	TRDJ1	TRDD3	19	TRDV2	TGTGCCTGTGACTCCCCCTTTACTGGGGGAACCGGGGGCACCGATAAACTCATCTTT	CACDSPFTGGTGGTDKLIF
NA	TRDJ1	NA	14	TRDV2	TGTGCCTGTGACGCGATGGAATCCACCGATAAACTCATCTTT	CACDAMESTDKLIF
NA	TRDJ1	TRDD3	23	TRDV2	TGTGCCTGTGACCCGTTAAAACCTACCAACCGTACTGGGGGATACGCTGGCACCGATAAACTCATCTTT	CACDPLKPTNRTGGYAGTDKLIF
NA	TRDJ1	TRDD3	19	TRDV2	TGTGCCTGCGACACCCTACTGGGGGATACGCCATTGTACACCGATAAACTCATCTTT	CACDTLLGDTPLYTDKLIF
few	TRDJ1	TRDD3	17	TRDV2	TGTGCCTGTGACCCACTGGGGGATACTCGGGGGGACGATAAACTCATCTTT	CACDPLGDTRGDDKLIF
NA	TRDJ3	TRDD3	21	TRDV2	TGTGCCTGTGACACCGCGAGCACTGGGGGGCGTAGCTCCTGGGACACCCGACAGATGTTTTTC	CACDTASTGGRSSWDTRQMFF
NA	TRDJ2	TRDD3	22	TRDV2	TGTGCCTGCGGGCCCTGTGGTCCCACTACTGGGGGCATTGGGTCGTTGACAGCACAACTCTTCTTT	CACGPCGPTTGGIGSLTAQLFF
NA	TRDJ1	TRDD3	25	TRDV1	TGTGCTCTTGGGGAAATCCTCTCGGACTCCTACACTGGGAGGAGGGGGATACCCGCGACCGATAAACTCATCTTT	CALGEILSDSYTGRRGIPATDKLIF
few	TRDJ3	NA	19	TRDV2	TGTGCCTGTGACTCCGTACTCGGAAATCGGTCCTGGGACACCCGACAGATGTTTTTC	CACDSVLGNRSWDTRQMFF
large	TRDJ1	TRDD3	17	TRDV2	TGTGCCTGTGACGCCCTACTGGGGGATCAGTACACCGATAAACTCATCTTT	CACDALLGDQYTDKLIF
NA	TRDJ1	TRDD3	17	TRDV2	TGTGCCTGTGACAATGTACTGGGGGATACGGGCCCCGATAAACTCATCTTT	CACDNVLGDTGPDKLIF
large	TRDJ3	TRDD3	22	TRDV2	TGTGCCTGTGACACCGTGGCCATGGGGGATACGCCGAGCCGTGGGGACACCCGACAGATGTTTTTC	CACDTVAMGDTPSRGDTRQMFF
few	TRDJ1	NA	15	TRDV2	TGTGCCTGTGACACGGTTGGGATCCACACCGATAAACTCATCTTT	CACDTVGIHTDKLIF
few	TRDJ1	NA	18	TRDV2	TGTGCCTGTGACACCGTGGGGATTAGGGACCCTAACACCGATAAACTCATCTTT	CACDTVGIRDPNTDKLIF
NA	TRDJ1	NA	16	TRDV2	TGTGCCTGTGACCCAGTACTCAATTTAGGCACCGATAAACTCATCTTT	CACDPVLNLGTDKLIF
large	TRDJ1	TRDD3	16	TRDV2	TGTGCCTGTGACACCTTGCTGGGGGGAGGCACCGATAAACTCATCTTT	CACDTLLGGGTDKLIF
NA	TRDJ1	TRDD3	15	TRDV2	TGTGCCTGTGACAGACTGGGGGTCATAACCGATAAACTCATCTTT	CACDRLGVITDKLIF